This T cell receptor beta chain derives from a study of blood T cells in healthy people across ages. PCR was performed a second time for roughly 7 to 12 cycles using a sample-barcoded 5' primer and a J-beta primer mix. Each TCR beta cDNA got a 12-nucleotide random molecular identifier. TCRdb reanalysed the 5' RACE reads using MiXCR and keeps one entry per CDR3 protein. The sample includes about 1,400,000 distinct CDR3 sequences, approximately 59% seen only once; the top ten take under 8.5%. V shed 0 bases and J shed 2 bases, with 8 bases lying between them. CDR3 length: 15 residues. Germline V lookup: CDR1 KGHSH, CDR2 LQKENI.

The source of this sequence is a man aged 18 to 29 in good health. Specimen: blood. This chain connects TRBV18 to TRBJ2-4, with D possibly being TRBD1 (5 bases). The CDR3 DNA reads TGTGCCAGCTCACCACCATCAGGGACCAAAAACATTCAGTACTTC. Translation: CASSPPSGTKNIQYF.